These 21 T cell receptor beta chains came from one sample sequenced in a study. From the RT-PCR reads, TCRdb called clonotypes with MiXCR, one entry per CDR3 protein. The data contain about 680,000 distinct CDR3 sequences, approximately 14% of them singletons. What was sequenced was memory CD4+ T cells from blood. The receptors derive from a female donor in good health, serving as a healthy control.

The V and J genes are TRBV2 and TRBJ2-7, with a tentative D call TRBD2 (6 bases). Germline CDR1 reads SNHLY; CDR2 reads FYNNEI. Trimming left V 3 bases short and J 2 bases short, with 17 bases between. The CDR3 sequence is 16 residues long. CDR3 nucleotides: TGTGCCAGCAGTGAGGGTAGCGCCTGGGGGGCCTACGAGCAGTACTTC. Protein: CASSEGSAWGAYEQYF.

This clonotype was observed a few times. The chain couples TRBV12-3 or TRBV12-4 to TRBJ1-3; D not certain. CDR3 length equals 14 residues. The V end was cut by 7 bases, the J end by 1 base, with 11 bases between. CDR3 coding DNA: TGTGCCAGCACCCTTTCCCTTTCTGGAAACACCATATATTTT. It is translated as CASTLSLSGNTIYF.

This clonotype was counted many times. Here the CDR3 DNA reads TGTGCCAGCAGCTTACGGGCAGGGGGTGGGGATGAGCAGTTCTTC. As protein: CASSLRAGGGDEQFF. The chain couples TRBV7-2 to TRBJ2-1, with 7 positions matching TRBD1. This CDR3 has 15 amino acids. Germline values: CDR1 SGHTA, CDR2 FQGNSA. Trimming cost V 2 bases and J 8 bases; bases outside gene matches: 9.

This clonotype was found a few times. This sequence joins TRBV20-1 and TRBJ2-3; 10 bases line up with TRBD2. The CDR3 sequence is 17 residues long. Germline V lookup: CDR1 DFQATT, CDR2 SNEGSKA (reference sequence). Unmatched junction bases numbered 7, after V lost 0 bases and J lost 1 base. In nucleotides, the CDR3 is TGCAGTGCTAGAGACCCATCTAGCGGGAGAGGCACAGATACGCAGTATTTT. Residues: CSARDPSSGRGTDTQYF.

This clonotype has at least ten counts. The chain is built from TRBV6-5 and TRBJ2-1; D gene uncertain. The CDR3 length is 12 residues. The germline CDR1 and CDR2 sequences are MNHEY and SVGAGI. V lost 6 bases and J lost 2, with 5 bases in between. The CDR3, as DNA: TGTGCCAGCAGCAGTACCTACAATGAGCAGTTCTTC. Its protein is CASSSTYNEQFF.

This clonotype showed up many times. This rearrangement joins TRBV28 to TRBJ2-7; the D gene could be TRBD1 or TRBD2 (5 bases each). The germline gives CDR1 MDHEN, CDR2 SYDVKM. The CDR3 spans 17 residues. V dropped 4 bases and J dropped 0 bases, with 19 bases sitting between them. The CDR3 nucleotides read TGTGCCAGCAGTTGGGGCAGCGAGCGGTCCGGCTCCTACGAGCAGTACTTC. Translation: CASSWGSERSGSYEQYF.

There are many counts of this clonotype. The chain recombines TRBV5-1 with TRBJ2-1; TRBD2 might be the D (6 bases). Trimming removed 0 bases from V and 5 bases from J, with 12 bases in between. Germline V gives CDR1 SGHRS, CDR2 YFSETQ. The CDR3 loop spans 15 amino acids. The CDR3 nucleotides read TGCGCCAGCAGCTTGGGACTAGGCCCTAACAATGAGCAGTTCTTC. Translating gives CASSLGLGPNNEQFF.

The table lists this clonotype with a few counts. The gene calls are TRBV20-1 and TRBJ2-7, with D perhaps being TRBD1 or TRBD2 (5 bases each). V was clipped by 2 bases and J by 3 bases, with 17 bases between them. In germline, CDR1 is DFQATT, CDR2 SNEGSKA (reference sequence). CDR3 length: 15 amino acids. The CDR3 here is CSARPTPGAGYEQYF. CDR3 coding DNA: TGCAGTGCTAGACCAACCCCTGGGGCGGGCTACGAGCAGTACTTC.

Note on this clonotype: It is likely a read error, because the conserved phenylalanine at the end of the CDR3 is missing. The chain carries TRBV10-3 and TRBJ2-7; TRBD1 or TRBD2 may be the D gene (5 bases each). V lost 5 bases and J 3 bases, leaving 14 bases between the germline ends. The germline V gene encodes CDR1 ENHRY and CDR2 SYGVKD. The CDR3 is made up of 14 amino acids. CDR3 amino acids: CAISSRGKGYEQYS. In DNA form, the CDR3 reads TGTGCCATCAGTTCGAGGGGTAAGGGCTACGAGCAGTACTCC.

This clonotype turned up a few times. The CDR3 DNA sequence: TGTGCCATCAGTGAGTCAATACCGACTAGCGGGTCCTACGAGCAGTACTTC. Its protein product is CAISESIPTSGSYEQYF. The genes are TRBV10-3 and TRBJ2-7, with 10 bases matching TRBD2. V lost 0 bases to trimming and J lost 1 base; unmatched junction nucleotides: 6. The CDR3 contains 17 residues. Looked up from germline, CDR1 is ENHRY and CDR2 is SYGVKD.

This clonotype was detected many times. The V gene is TRBV20-1, the J gene TRBJ2-1; TRBD2 agrees at 8 bases. CDR3 length equals 16 residues. Looked up from germline, CDR1 is DFQATT and CDR2 is SNEGSKA (reference sequence). J gave up 6 bases and V 6 bases, and 16 bases lay outside the gene matches. CDR3 loop: CSAPHRRIAGFNEQFF. The CDR3, as DNA: TGCAGTGCCCCGCATCGGAGGATAGCGGGGTTCAATGAGCAGTTCTTC.

This clonotype showed up many times. CDR3 bases: TGCGCCAGCAGCCCAAGACAGGGTGGGAGGGAGACTGAAAAACTGTTTTTT. Translated: CASSPRQGGRETEKLFF. This chain connects TRBV4-3 to TRBJ1-4; 7 nucleotides line up with TRBD1. Germline-derived CDR1 and CDR2 are LGHNA and YSLEER. The CDR3 loop spans 17 amino acids. Germline trimming cut 4 bases from V and 7 bases from J; bases unmatched to any gene: 15.

This clonotype was counted between two and nine times. This rearrangement joins TRBV4-3 to TRBJ2-5; perhaps TRBD2 as D (5 bases). Germline V CDR1 and CDR2: LGHNA, YSLEER. The CDR3 has 15 residues. The ends were cut back, 0 bases at V and 6 bases at J, with 14 bases in the middle. The DNA for the CDR3 is TGCGCCAGCAGCCAAGATCGAGGGAATCTGAAGACCCAGTACTTC. It translates to CASSQDRGNLKTQYF.

The rearrangement joins TRBV20-1 to TRBJ2-7; D is undetermined. The germline V gene encodes CDR1 DFQATT and CDR2 SNEGSKA (reference sequence). This CDR3 comprises 12 residues. The V gene lost 2 bases and the J gene lost 3 bases, with 8 bases spanning the gap. CDR3 sequence reads: CSARRSNYEQYF. Written as DNA, the CDR3 is TGCAGTGCTAGACGGTCAAACTACGAGCAGTACTTC.

Many counts were recorded for this clonotype. In DNA, the CDR3 is TGTGCCAGCGGACCGCGAAATAATTCACCCCTCCACTTT. It codes for CASGPRNNSPLHF. The V call is TRBV27, the J call TRBJ1-6; unclear D gene. V dropped 8 bases and J dropped 5 bases, with 10 bases sitting between them. The V gene's germline CDR1 is MNHEY and CDR2 SMNVEV (reference sequence). This CDR3 contains 13 residues.

This clonotype was seen a few times. The rearrangement uses TRBV20-1 and TRBJ2-7; no clear D. The CDR3 totals 11 residues. From germline, CDR1 is DFQATT and CDR2 SNEGSKA (reference sequence). V lost 0 bases and J 2 bases, leaving 2 bases between the germline ends. The CDR3 nucleotides are TGCAGTGCTAGAGATCCCTACGAGCAGTACTTC. Its translation: CSARDPYEQYF.

In its sample, this clonotype was seen a few times. The rearrangement joins TRBV9 to TRBJ1-1; D is unclear. V gave up 5 bases and J gave up 6 bases, with 11 bases separating them. The CDR3 extends over 12 amino acids. CDR1 and CDR2 from the germline V gene are SGDLS and YYNGEE. CDR3 residues: CASSSGKPEAFF. CDR3 in DNA: TGTGCCAGCAGTTCCGGGAAACCTGAAGCTTTCTTT.

This clonotype was counted only a few times. The CDR3 sequence: CSARGGAAGKGNTIYF. The CDR3 DNA reads as TGCAGTGCCCGAGGGGGAGCAGCGGGGAAGGGAAACACCATATATTTT. The gene calls are TRBV20-1 and TRBJ1-3; D might be TRBD1 (6 bases). Trimming left V 6 bases short and J 4 bases short, with 22 bases between. CDR1 and CDR2 (germline): DFQATT, SNEGSKA (reference sequence). The CDR3 runs to 16 residues.

The chain employs TRBV27 and TRBJ1-1; D is undetermined. Germline CDR1 is MNHEY and CDR2 is SMNVEV (reference sequence). Trimming shortened V by 5 bases and J by 6 bases, and 13 bases separated the two germline ends. CDR3 length equals 13 residues. The CDR3: CASSARRFSEAFF. The DNA for the CDR3 is TGTGCCAGCAGTGCCCGACGTTTCTCTGAAGCTTTCTTT.

This clonotype turned up a few times. The rearrangement links TRBV4-1 to TRBJ1-6, with D uncertain. This CDR3 comprises 15 residues. The V end lost 4 bases, the J end lost 7 bases, and 14 bases lay between the germline ends. Per germline, CDR1 MGHRA and CDR2 YSYEKL. CDR3 in DNA: TGCGCCAGCAGCCTGATGGTCGGGGTAAATTCACCCCTCCACTTT. It encodes CASSLMVGVNSPLHF.

This chain links TRBV20-1 with TRBJ1-1; 7 bases agree with TRBD1. The germline gives CDR1 DFQATT, CDR2 SNEGSKA (reference sequence). Losses at the gene ends were 6 bases for V and 1 base for J; bases not matched to a gene: 5. CDR3 length: 13 residues. This CDR3 is CSAASGGNTEAFF. The CDR3 coding sequence is TGCAGTGCCGCATCAGGGGGGAACACTGAAGCTTTCTTT.